This T cell receptor beta chain was sequenced for a study of T cell changes during pregnancy in multiple sclerosis. CDR1 and CDR2 from the germline V gene are SEHNR and FQNEAQ (reference sequence). Trimming pared 6 bases from V and 4 bases from J, leaving 13 bases between. CDR3 length: 14 residues. The assay was immunoSEQ multiplex PCR, and TCRdb's table has in-frame clones only and misses some. The data contain some 90,000 clones, around 90% of them singletons. The source material was peripheral blood, sampled in the first trimester of pregnancy. The chain employs TRBV7-9 and TRBJ1-3; no clear D. This TCR came from a female donor with multiple sclerosis, enrolled in a pregnancy study. The CDR3 sequence is CASSSQAAGNTIYF. The CDR3 nucleotides read TGTGCCAGCAGTTCCCAAGCCGCCGGAAACACCATATATTTT.